What follows is one T cell receptor (beta chain) and its context. The data were taken from a study of blood T cell repertoires in COVID-19. As for the study in general: Sources were T cells, B-cell-depleted T cells, or PBMCs; the material itself was cDNA or gDNA.

Germline CDR1 and CDR2: SGHDT and YYEEEE. The length of the CDR3 is 15 residues. V lost 0 bases and J 5 bases, leaving 12 bases between the germline ends. In the study's own analysis: Counts of nucleated cells, estimated from reference gene primer amplification, were obtained. The table came from immunoSEQ multiplex PCR; TCRdb's copy has only in-frame clones and leaves some out. Clone size and V and J calls were adopted from that table, with D and trimming inferred from the DNA. The table lists around 130,000 clones, about nine tenths of them singletons. V and J are TRBV5-6 and TRBJ1-5; a weak D match, TRBD1 (5 bases). This clonotype originated in a man in his forties with acute or convalescent COVID-19. Sequences were obtained from peripheral blood. In DNA form, the CDR3 reads TGTGCCAGCAGCTTGGCTTCCAGGGAGGATCAGCCCCAGCATTTT. It specifies CASSLASREDQPQHF.